These T cell receptor beta chains were read from a single sample in a study of neurological immune-mediated disorders. TCRdb itself ran the 5' RACE reads through MiXCR, one entry per CDR3 protein. Of over 65,000 distinct CDR3 sequences listed, approximately 2.4% are singletons. Material: PBMCs. All receptors derive from a young woman with multiple sclerosis. The CDR3 runs from the conserved cysteine through the conserved F or W. A clone size is listed for some rows: how often the clone was seen (once, few, many), or a class if it is expanded.

V gene: TRBV2; clone size: .; CDR3 protein: CASRQTGPSGANVLTF
V gene: TRBV20-1; clone size: many; CDR3 protein: CSASTSGGQTYEQYF
V gene: TRBV15; clone size: many; CDR3 protein: CATSLHGASNQPQHF
V gene: TRBV7-7; clone size: many; CDR3 protein: CASSLGLGGGQETQYF
V gene: TRBV6-5; clone size: many; CDR3 protein: CASGREDEKLFF
V gene: TRBV19; clone size: many; CDR3 protein: CASKGLAHEQYF
V gene: TRBV10-3; clone size: many; CDR3 protein: CAISEPQGGHYEQYF
V gene: TRBV20-1; clone size: many; CDR3 protein: CSARGSSGREQYF
V gene: TRBV29-1; clone size: many; CDR3 protein: CSVDTGAGTDTQYF
V gene: TRBV30; clone size: many; CDR3 protein: CAWSVTLIYEQYF
V gene: TRBV29-1; clone size: many; CDR3 protein: CSFTGGAGTDTQYF
V gene: TRBV29-1; clone size: few; CDR3 protein: CSVRDYVSGELFF
V gene: TRBV19; clone size: few; CDR3 protein: CASSMTGRNRDEQFF
V gene: TRBV7-9; clone size: many; CDR3 protein: CASSYTNYGYTF
V gene: TRBV20-1; clone size: many; CDR3 protein: CSAFSGTSAYSYEQYF
V gene: TRBV6-5; clone size: many; CDR3 protein: CASRRRGEAFF
V gene: TRBV20-1; clone size: many; CDR3 protein: CSAGLNINHEQFF
V gene: TRBV9; clone size: many; CDR3 protein: CASSVRGGSYGYTF
V gene: TRBV6-1; clone size: many; CDR3 protein: CASSAVQGAIVNEQFF
V gene: TRBV5-5; clone size: many; CDR3 protein: CASSFTAALADTQYF
V gene: TRBV14; clone size: many; CDR3 protein: CASSARLAPSSYNEQFF
V gene: TRBV6-1; clone size: many; CDR3 protein: CASSEIQGGEQYF
V gene: TRBV27; clone size: many; CDR3 protein: CASKTGGNYGYTF
V gene: TRBV9; clone size: many; CDR3 protein: CASSVLADLNTDTQYF
V gene: TRBV7-3; clone size: many; CDR3 protein: CASSLTGGNTEAFF
V gene: TRBV9; clone size: many; CDR3 protein: CASSRDRGADTQYF
V gene: TRBV20-1; clone size: many; CDR3 protein: CSAASQKQGPHEQYF
V gene: TRBV29-1; clone size: many; CDR3 protein: CSVLERTGELFF
V gene: TRBV5-1; clone size: many; CDR3 protein: CASSLGPGGSTDTQYF
V gene: TRBV28; clone size: many; CDR3 protein: CASTPLSGLAYNEQFF
V gene: TRBV25-1; clone size: many; CDR3 protein: CASSEYAVTGELFF
V gene: TRBV7-6; clone size: many; CDR3 protein: CASSGSVGAGQPQHF
V gene: TRBV12-3/TRBV12-4; clone size: many; CDR3 protein: CASTRTGANNQPQHF
V gene: TRBV20-1; clone size: many; CDR3 protein: CSARDVADSYNEQFF
V gene: TRBV20-1; clone size: many; CDR3 protein: CSAREGQGVSYEQYF
V gene: TRBV3-1; clone size: many; CDR3 protein: CASSQAGGASFQPQHF
V gene: TRBV10-3; clone size: many; CDR3 protein: CAISGPGTSGVLTF
V gene: TRBV21-1; clone size: few; CDR3 protein: CASSGAERETQYF
V gene: TRBV7-8; clone size: many; CDR3 protein: CASSPQYRGGNTEAFF
V gene: TRBV5-6; clone size: many; CDR3 protein: CASSLALAGTIEQYF
V gene: TRBV3-1; clone size: many; CDR3 protein: CASGQGAWDSPLHF
V gene: TRBV18; clone size: many; CDR3 protein: CASSPQYQTEANTGELFF
V gene: TRBV18; clone size: many; CDR3 protein: CASSPRDRVPEKLFF
V gene: TRBV12-3/TRBV12-4; clone size: many; CDR3 protein: CASTPNWNSPLHF
V gene: TRBV30; clone size: many; CDR3 protein: CAWAGREGLNEQFF
V gene: TRBV6-1; clone size: many; CDR3 protein: CASSEVEGGNNQPQHF
V gene: TRBV12-3/TRBV12-4; clone size: many; CDR3 protein: CASKGTVLSYEQYF
V gene: TRBV5-6; clone size: many; CDR3 protein: CASSLGTGRWSPLHF